This T cell receptor (beta chain) came from a study of naive and memory T cell subsets. Findings and caveats of the study: Especially in CD8 cells, naive repertoires contained a few larger clonotypes, possibly CD45RA-re-expressing memory cells.

An equimolar mix of two oligonucleotides served as the beta constant-region primer for TRBC1 and TRBC2. Four rounds of PCR amplified the ligated cDNA using nested alpha and beta constant-region primers plus SP2. TCRdb itself ran the UMI-ligation and nested PCR reads through MiXCR, one entry per CDR3 protein. The sample holds about 150,000 distinct CDR3 sequences, 22% seen once. Per germline, CDR1 MGHRA and CDR2 YSYEKL. The V and J ends lost 0 bases and 9 bases respectively, with 12 bases between them. The CDR3 is 14 residues long. This clonotype showed up just a few times. Its antigen is unidentified. This chain connects TRBV4-1 to TRBJ1-5; D gene uncertain. Sequenced: naive CD4+ T cells from blood. The TCR was taken from a human donor in good health. The CDR3 sequence is CASSQDLVGWPQHF. Written as DNA, the CDR3 is TGCGCCAGCAGCCAAGATTTGGTGGGGTGGCCCCAGCATTTT.